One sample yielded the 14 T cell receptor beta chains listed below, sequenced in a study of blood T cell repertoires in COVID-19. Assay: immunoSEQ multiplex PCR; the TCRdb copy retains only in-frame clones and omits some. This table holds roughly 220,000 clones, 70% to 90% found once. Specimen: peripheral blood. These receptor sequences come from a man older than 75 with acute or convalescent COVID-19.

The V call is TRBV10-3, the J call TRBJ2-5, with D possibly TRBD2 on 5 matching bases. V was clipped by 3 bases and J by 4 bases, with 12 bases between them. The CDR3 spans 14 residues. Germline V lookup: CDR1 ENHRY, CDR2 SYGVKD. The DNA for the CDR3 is TGTGCCATCAGTGATCGACTAACGGGAGAGACCCAGTACTTC. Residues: CAISDRLTGETQYF.

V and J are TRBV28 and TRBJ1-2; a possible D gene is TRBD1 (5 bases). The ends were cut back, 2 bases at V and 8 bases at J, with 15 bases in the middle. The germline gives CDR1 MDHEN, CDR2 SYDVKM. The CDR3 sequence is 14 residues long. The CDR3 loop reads CASSLVAGRVGYTF. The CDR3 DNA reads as TGTGCCAGCAGTTTAGTGGCAGGGAGGGTAGGCTACACCTTC.

CDR3 sequence reads: CASSPTLQLTLYF. CDR3 sequence (DNA): TGTGCCAGCAGCCCGACACTCCAGTTAACGCTTTATTTT. The V gene is TRBV7-2, the J gene TRBJ2-3; D is unclear. The CDR3 contains 13 residues. Germline values: CDR1 SGHTA, CDR2 FQGNSA. V lost 5 bases and J 15 bases, leaving 21 bases between the germline ends.

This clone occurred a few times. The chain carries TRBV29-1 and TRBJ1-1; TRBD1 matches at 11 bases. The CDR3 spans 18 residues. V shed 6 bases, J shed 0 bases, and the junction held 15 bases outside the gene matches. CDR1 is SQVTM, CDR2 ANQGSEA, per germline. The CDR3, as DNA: TGCAGCGTGGAACGAGGACAGGGGGCGATGGGCATGAACACTGAAGCTTTCTTT. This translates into CSVERGQGAMGMNTEAFF.

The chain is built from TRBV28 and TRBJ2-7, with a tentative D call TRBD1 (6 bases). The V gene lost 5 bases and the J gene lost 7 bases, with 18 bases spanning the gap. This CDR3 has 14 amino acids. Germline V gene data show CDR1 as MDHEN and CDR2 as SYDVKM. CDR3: CASSPPGRGREQYF. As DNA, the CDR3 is TGTGCCAGCAGTCCGCCGGGCAGGGGAAGAGAGCAGTACTTC.

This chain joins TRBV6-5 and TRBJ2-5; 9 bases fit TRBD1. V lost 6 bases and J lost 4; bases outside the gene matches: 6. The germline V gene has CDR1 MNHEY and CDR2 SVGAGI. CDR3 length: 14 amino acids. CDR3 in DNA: TGTGCCAGCAGAGGGAGGACAGGGGCAGAGACCCAGTACTTC. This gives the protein CASRGRTGAETQYF.

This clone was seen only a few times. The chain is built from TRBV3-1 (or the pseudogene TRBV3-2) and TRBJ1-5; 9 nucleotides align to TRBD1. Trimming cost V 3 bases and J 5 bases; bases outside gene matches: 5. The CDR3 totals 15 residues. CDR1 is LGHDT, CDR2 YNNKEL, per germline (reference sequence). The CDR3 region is CASSQGGQGDQPQHF. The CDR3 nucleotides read TGTGCCAGCAGCCAGGGGGGACAGGGCGATCAGCCCCAGCATTTT.

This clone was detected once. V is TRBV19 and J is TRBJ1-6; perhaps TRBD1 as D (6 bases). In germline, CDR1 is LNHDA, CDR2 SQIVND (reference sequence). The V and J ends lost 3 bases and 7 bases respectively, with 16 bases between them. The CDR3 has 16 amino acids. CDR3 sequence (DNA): TGTGCCAGTAGTATGACAGGTACAGCAGCGAATTCACCCCTCCACTTT. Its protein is CASSMTGTAANSPLHF.

The CDR3 reads CASTKQDNSPLHF. The CDR3 DNA is TGTGCCAGCACCAAACAAGATAATTCACCCCTCCACTTT. This chain joins TRBV6-5 and TRBJ1-6; D unclear. Germline V gene sequence: CDR1 MNHEY, CDR2 SVGAGI. The CDR3 has 13 amino acids. V dropped 7 bases and J dropped 5 bases, with 9 bases sitting between them.

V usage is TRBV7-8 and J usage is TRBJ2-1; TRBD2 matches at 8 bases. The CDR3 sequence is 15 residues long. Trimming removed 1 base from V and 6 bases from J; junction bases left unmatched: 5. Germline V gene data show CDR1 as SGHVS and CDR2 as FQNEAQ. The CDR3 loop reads CASSLGAGTSNEQFF. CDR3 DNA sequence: TGTGCCAGCAGCTTAGGGGCAGGGACTAGCAATGAGCAGTTCTTC.

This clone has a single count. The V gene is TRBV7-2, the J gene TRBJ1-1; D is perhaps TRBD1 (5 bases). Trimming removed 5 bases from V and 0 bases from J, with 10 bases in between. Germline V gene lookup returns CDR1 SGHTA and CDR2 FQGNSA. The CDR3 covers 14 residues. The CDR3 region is CASSPDRMNTEAFF. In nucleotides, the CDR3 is TGTGCCAGCAGCCCCGACAGAATGAACACTGAAGCTTTCTTT.

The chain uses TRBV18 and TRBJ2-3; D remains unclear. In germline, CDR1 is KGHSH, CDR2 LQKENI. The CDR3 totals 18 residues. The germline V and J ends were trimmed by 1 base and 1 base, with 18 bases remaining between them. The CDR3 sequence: CASSPRGRKYNGTDTQYF. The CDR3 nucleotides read TGTGCCAGCTCACCACGAGGAAGGAAATATAACGGCACAGATACGCAGTATTTT.

The CDR3 loop is CASSPRDRVEWEQYV. In nucleotides, the CDR3 is TGTGCCAGCAGCCCCCGGGACAGGGTCGAATGGGAGCAGTACGTC. The chain joins TRBV9 to TRBJ2-7; 9 positions agree with TRBD1. Germline V gene sequence: CDR1 SGDLS, CDR2 YYNGEE. The CDR3 sequence is 15 residues long. V lost 4 bases, J lost 7 bases, and 12 bases stayed unmatched.

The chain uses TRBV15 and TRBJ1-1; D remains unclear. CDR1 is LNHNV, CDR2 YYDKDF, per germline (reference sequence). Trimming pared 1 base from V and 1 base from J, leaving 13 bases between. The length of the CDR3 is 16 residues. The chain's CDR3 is CATSRGVAGTNTEAFF. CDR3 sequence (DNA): TGTGCCACCAGCAGAGGGGTTGCAGGTACGAACACTGAAGCTTTCTTT.